The 20 T cell receptor beta chains listed next were all sequenced from one sample in a study of STAT3 mutations in large granular lymphocyte leukemia. Points from the study as a whole: Every T-LGLL patient had at least one immunodominant TCRbeta clonotype.

Their antigens remain unidentified. Clones were read by immunoSEQ multiplex PCR, and TCRdb kept only the in-frame ones, dropping some. The sample has 17,000 or so clones; around 92% are singletons. Material for sequencing was peripheral blood mononuclear cells. These receptors originate from a man aged 55 to 70 with T-cell large granular lymphocyte leukemia. Some clones in this sample may be carry-over from other donors' samples.

This chain joins TRBV14 and TRBJ2-7; D ambiguous. The ends were cut back, 2 bases at V and 6 bases at J, with 14 bases in the middle. The CDR3 contains 14 residues. Germline V gene data show CDR1 as SGHDN and CDR2 as FVKESK. CDR3 sequence (DNA): TGTGCCAGCAGCCAACAAACCTGGGGATCCGAGCAGTACTTC. It encodes CASSQQTWGSEQYF.

J is TRBJ2-7 and V is TRBV11-2; a weak D match, TRBD1 (6 bases). Germline CDR1 and CDR2: SGHAT and FQNNGV. The CDR3 length is 14 residues. V was shortened by 2 bases and J by 6 bases, with 14 bases between the two germline ends. The CDR3 sequence is CASSLIREGGEQYF. DNA for the CDR3: TGTGCCAGCAGCTTAATAAGGGAAGGGGGCGAGCAGTACTTC. Using reference TRBV11-2 and TRBJ2-7 for the parts outside the CDR3, the full variable domain is EAGVAQSPRYKIIEKRQSVAFWCNPISGHATLYWYQQILGQGPKLLIQFQNNGVVDDSQLPKDRFSAERLKGVDSTLKIQPAKLEDSAVYLCASSLIREGGEQYFGPGTRLTVT.

In its sample, this clone was seen a few times. The chain combines TRBV5-1 with TRBJ2-1; D possibly corresponds to TRBD1 (6 bases). The V and J ends lost 5 bases and 5 bases respectively, with 14 bases between them. Germline lookup yields CDR1 SGHRS and CDR2 YFSETQ. CDR3 size: 14 residues. The CDR3 region is CASREQGSDNEQFF. CDR3 nucleotides: TGCGCCAGCAGAGAACAGGGTTCAGACAATGAGCAGTTCTTC. Based on the CDR3 plus reference TRBV5-1 and TRBJ2-1, the full variable domain is KAGVTQTPRYLIKTRGQQVTLSCSPISGHRSVSWYQQTPGQGLQFLFEYFSETQRNKGNFPGRFSGRQFSNSRSEMNVSTLELGDSALYLCASREQGSDNEQFFGPGTRLTVL.

The chain uses TRBV18 and TRBJ1-1; D call uncertain. The germline CDR1 and CDR2 sequences are KGHSH and LQKENI. Trimming removed 3 bases at V and 1 base at J, with 9 bases between. The CDR3 contains 14 residues. CDR3 DNA: TGTGCCAGCTCACCCGGGGTACAGAACACTGAAGCTTTCTTT. Amino acids: CASSPGVQNTEAFF.

The rearrangement uses TRBV28 and TRBJ1-1, with D possibly TRBD1 on 5 matching bases. The V end lost 3 bases, the J end lost 7 bases, and 15 bases lay between the germline ends. The CDR3 has 14 residues. Germline V CDR1 and CDR2: MDHEN, SYDVKM. CDR3 DNA sequence: TGTGCCAGCAGTTTTCTTTCAGGGACTGGTGAAGCTTTCTTT. This translates into CASSFLSGTGEAFF.

The chain joins TRBV11-2 to TRBJ2-1; 10 nucleotides agree with TRBD2. Trimming took 1 base from V and 5 from J; bases not matched to a gene: 11. The germline V gene encodes CDR1 SGHAT and CDR2 FQNNGV. The CDR3 covers 18 residues. This CDR3 reads CASSLVGVGTSVDNEQFF. The CDR3 DNA follows: TGTGCCAGCAGCTTAGTGGGAGTTGGGACTAGCGTTGACAATGAGCAGTTCTTC.

The V and J genes are TRBV5-8 and TRBJ2-7; D gene ambiguous. CDR1 and CDR2 from the germline V gene are SGHTS and YDEGEE. This CDR3 has 14 residues. Trimming removed 0 bases at V and 2 bases at J, with 9 bases between. Here the CDR3 DNA reads TGTGCCAGCAGCTTGGTTGGTCATACCTACGAGCAGTACTTC. Its translation: CASSLVGHTYEQYF. Supplemented by reference TRBV5-8 and TRBJ2-7, the full variable domain reads EAGVTQSPTHLIKTRGQQATLRCSPISGHTSVYWYQQALGLGLQFLLWYDEGEERNRGNFPPRFSGRQFPNYSSELNVNALELEDSALYLCASSLVGHTYEQYFGPGTRLTVT.

V gene TRBV5-6 combines with J gene TRBJ2-7, with 9 bases matching TRBD1. V lost 6 bases to trimming and J lost 3 bases; unmatched junction nucleotides: 13. The CDR3 sequence is 16 residues long. The germline CDR1 and CDR2 sequences are SGHDT and YYEEEE. In DNA, the CDR3 is TGTGCCAGCACTACACCTCGGACAGGGGTCATCTACGAGCAGTACTTC. Encoded protein: CASTTPRTGVIYEQYF.

This chain joins TRBV7-2 and TRBJ2-7; no firm D call. CDR3 length: 15 residues. The V end lost 1 base, the J end lost 3 bases, and 13 bases lay between the germline ends. The germline CDR1 and CDR2 sequences are SGHTA and FQGNSA. This chain's CDR3 is CASSLGRPMYYEQYF. CDR3 coding DNA: TGTGCCAGCAGCTTAGGTCGGCCAATGTACTACGAGCAGTACTTC.

J is TRBJ2-1 and V is TRBV27; D is unresolved. Germline V gene data show CDR1 as MNHEY and CDR2 as SMNVEV (reference sequence). Between the trimmed V and J ends, which lost 3 bases and 7 bases, there was a span of 10 bases. This CDR3 spans 13 amino acids. This CDR3 is CASSFVMGNEQFF. CDR3 bases: TGTGCCAGCAGTTTCGTCATGGGTAATGAGCAGTTCTTC.

This sequence joins TRBV29-1 and TRBJ1-2; 9 bases map to TRBD1. CDR1 and CDR2 (germline): SQVTM, ANQGSEA. The CDR3 runs to 14 residues. The V segment lost 4 bases and the J segment 7 bases; nucleotides outside the gene matches: 10. The CDR3 region is CSVGLLTGGLGYTF. The CDR3, as DNA: TGCAGCGTTGGTCTCCTGACAGGGGGGCTTGGCTACACCTTC.

The genes are TRBV28 and TRBJ2-3; D tentatively fits TRBD1 or TRBD2 (5 bases each). The CDR3 spans 15 residues. The germline CDR1 and CDR2 sequences are MDHEN and SYDVKM. Trimming left V 0 bases short and J 3 bases short, with 10 bases between. CDR3 coding DNA: TGTGCCAGCAGTTTATGGGGGGTTGAAACAGATACGCAGTATTTT. It yields the protein CASSLWGVETDTQYF.

J is TRBJ1-4 and V is TRBV4-1, with unresolved D. The CDR3 extends over 15 amino acids. Germline-derived CDR1 and CDR2 are MGHRA and YSYEKL. V was trimmed by 2 bases and J by 2 bases, leaving 9 bases between them. The CDR3 region has the DNA TGCGCCAGCAGCCAACCCGGCCGGACTAATGAAAAACTGTTTTTT. Protein: CASSQPGRTNEKLFF.

This chain links TRBV14 with TRBJ2-7; 7 positions agree with TRBD1. The V gene's germline CDR1 is SGHDN and CDR2 FVKESK. Trimming at V came to 1 base and at J to 9 bases, leaving 15 bases not matched to a gene. This CDR3 has 16 amino acids. The CDR3 reads CASSQVSGPGGRGQYF. For the CDR3, the DNA is TGTGCCAGCAGCCAAGTCTCCGGGCCAGGGGGAAGGGGGCAGTACTTC.

The chain recombines TRBV7-2 with TRBJ2-1, with 9 bases identical to TRBD2. The CDR3 is made up of 15 amino acids. V trimming: 1 base; J trimming: 6 bases; junction bases outside the gene matches: 4. The germline gives CDR1 SGHTA, CDR2 FQGNSA. CDR3 sequence: CASSLVVAGANEQFF. The CDR3 DNA reads TGTGCCAGCAGCTTAGTGGTAGCGGGGGCCAATGAGCAGTTCTTC.

The chain joins TRBV7-2 to TRBJ1-2; D is perhaps TRBD1 (5 bases). The CDR3 is 14 residues long. Germline lookup yields CDR1 SGHTA and CDR2 FQGNSA. The V and J ends lost 2 bases and 6 bases respectively, with 13 bases between them. The CDR3 region has the DNA TGTGCCAGCAGCTTATCCCGGGGACTCAATGGCTACACCTTC. It yields the protein CASSLSRGLNGYTF.

V and J are TRBV5-1 and TRBJ2-3, with 8 bases lining up with TRBD2. The germline V gene encodes CDR1 SGHRS and CDR2 YFSETQ. This CDR3 spans 15 amino acids. V trimming: 2 bases; J trimming: 3 bases; junction bases outside the gene matches: 5. The CDR3 sequence: CASSFSGAETDTQYF. The CDR3 nucleotides are TGCGCCAGCAGCTTTAGCGGGGCCGAGACAGATACGCAGTATTTT.

The genes are TRBV6-6 and TRBJ1-3; D is undetermined. The CDR3 totals 15 residues. CDR1 and CDR2 from the germline V gene are MNHNY and SVGAGI (reference sequence). The V and J ends lost 0 bases and 3 bases respectively, with 9 bases between them. CDR3: CASSYSTDIGNTIYF. CDR3 bases: TGTGCCAGCAGTTACTCAACAGATATTGGAAACACCATATATTTT.

The V and J genes are TRBV30 and TRBJ1-5; no clear D. V shed 2 bases and J shed 5 bases, with 10 bases lying between them. Germline-derived CDR1 and CDR2 are GTSNPN and SVGIG (reference sequence). This CDR3 region has 13 residues. CDR3 sequence reads: CAWSLGSDQPQHF. Here the CDR3 DNA reads TGTGCCTGGAGTTTGGGATCTGATCAGCCCCAGCATTTT. The whole variable domain, filled in from reference TRBV30 and TRBJ1-5, reads SQTIHQWPATLVQPVGSPLSLECTVEGTSNPNLYWYRQAAGRGLQLLFYSVGIGQISSEVPQNLSASRPQDRQFILSSKKLLLSDSGFYLCAWSLGSDQPQHFGDGTRLSIL.

A word on this clone: The same CDR3 arises from other DNA sequences in this sample as well. The rearrangement joins TRBV5-4 to TRBJ1-4; tentatively, D is TRBD1 (6 bases). Trimming pared 2 bases from V and 8 bases from J, leaving 13 bases between. Germline V gene data show CDR1 as SGHNT and CDR2 as YYREEE (reference sequence). This CDR3 has 14 residues. CDR3 bases: TGTGCCAGCAGCTTACGGGGGGCAGGAGAAAAACTGTTTTTT. Its protein product is CASSLRGAGEKLFF.